The 6 T cell receptor beta chains below all came from one sample that was sequenced in a study of spatial heterogeneity in lung cancer. TCRdb re-analysed the 5' RACE reads in MiXCR, keeping a single row per CDR3 protein. The sample gives about 4,400 distinct CDR3 sequences, over 20% of which show up once; about 23% is in the top ten. The time point denotes: sample taken at primary tumor resection. Whole RNA from tumor, nontumor lung or frozen PBMC was sequenced unsorted. Sequenced material: normal lung tissue next to the tumor, taken at surgery. These receptors all stem from a female donor with early-stage non-small cell lung cancer.

This clonotype is categorized as medium-sized. The CDR3 sequence: CATSKRGRGANTGELFF. DNA for the CDR3: TGTGCCACCAGCAAGCGAGGCCGGGGAGCGAACACCGGGGAGCTGTTTTTT. The chain carries TRBV15 and TRBJ2-2, with TRBD2 as a possible D gene (5 bases). This CDR3 is built from 17 residues. Per germline, CDR1 LNHNV and CDR2 YYDKDF (reference sequence). V lost 4 bases, J lost 0 bases, and 15 bases lay in between.

This clonotype is medium-sized within its sample. The chain employs TRBV5-1 and TRBJ1-6; 9 bases are a match to TRBD1. V was clipped by 1 base and J by 9 bases; unmatched bases: 5. Germline CDR1 and CDR2: SGHRS and YFSETQ. There are 15 residues in the CDR3. This chain's CDR3 is CASSLKGQGSSPLHF. The CDR3 DNA sequence: TGCGCCAGCAGCTTGAAGGGACAGGGTAGTTCACCCCTCCACTTT.

This clonotype was found many times. The chain carries TRBV4-3 and TRBJ1-1; unclear D gene. Trimming shortened V by 0 bases and J by 3 bases, and 11 bases separated the two germline ends. The V gene's germline CDR1 is LGHNA and CDR2 YSLEER. The CDR3 extends over 15 amino acids. CDR3 DNA sequence: TGCGCCAGCAGCCAAGAATATACAGCAGACACTGAAGCTTTCTTT. Encoded protein: CASSQEYTADTEAFF.

This clonotype is medium-sized (0.01 to 0.1%) in the sample. This rearrangement joins TRBV5-1 to TRBJ2-2; 9 nucleotides align to TRBD2. Germline CDR1 and CDR2: SGHRS and YFSETQ. This CDR3 is 16 amino acids long. After removal of 0 bases from V and 2 bases from J, the junction contained 2 bases not matched to a gene. The CDR3, as DNA: TGCGCCAGCAGCTTGGGACTAGCGGATAACACCGGGGAGCTGTTTTTT. Protein: CASSLGLADNTGELFF.

Here the CDR3 DNA reads TGTGCCAGCAGCCTACAGGGCAACTATGGCTACACCTTC. Protein: CASSLQGNYGYTF. The chain has TRBV3-1 and TRBJ1-2, with a possible D match to TRBD1 (6 bases). Germline V gene lookup returns CDR1 LGHDT and CDR2 YNNKEL (reference sequence). Trimming took 4 bases from V and 2 from J, leaving 8 bases between them. The CDR3 has 13 amino acids.

By frequency in the sample, this clonotype is medium-sized. The chain links TRBV9 to TRBJ2-1; 10 nucleotides align to TRBD2. Losses at the gene ends were 0 bases for V and 2 bases for J; bases not matched to a gene: 5. Per germline, CDR1 SGDLS and CDR2 YYNGEE. The CDR3 extends over 17 amino acids. CDR3 nucleotide sequence: TGTGCCAGCAGCGTAGGCAGCGGGGGGGGAACCTACAATGAGCAGTTCTTC. This sequence encodes CASSVGSGGGTYNEQFF.